This TCR beta chain is drawn from a study of shared clonotypes between healthy human individuals. Points from the study as a whole: The researchers took only blood, and tissue repertoires probably look different.

Of note for this clone: The antigen is undetermined.

The V gene lost 1 base and the J gene lost 4 bases, with 13 bases spanning the gap. The CDR3 has 15 residues. Germline V lookup: CDR1 SGHDT, CDR2 YYEEEE. Under the authors' procedure: In the immunoSEQ data, sequences were junction-only and lacked quality scores, so filtering differed. Data came from immunoSEQ multiplex PCR; TCRdb stores just in-frame clones and leaves some out. That table furnishes V, J and clone size, whereas the DNA furnished D and trimming. The sample carries about 1.5 million clones, roughly 98% recorded once. A CD45RA+ naive subset and a CD45RA-negative memory subset were split from CD4+ cells.

What was sequenced was naive CD4+ T cells sorted from blood. Subset given: CD45RA+ positively selected. The clonotype comes from a man aged 25-45 years in good health. The chain joins TRBV5-6 to TRBJ2-3, with D maybe TRBD1 (5 bases). The CDR3 coding sequence is TGTGCCAGCAGCTTGATTAGTGCGACAGCAGATACGCAGTATTTT. Its protein is CASSLISATADTQYF.